This T cell receptor beta chain was sequenced for a study of blood T cell repertoires in COVID-19. Study-level information: Sites across the United States, Italy and Spain contributed samples from acute and convalescent COVID-19. PBMCs, B-cell-depleted T cells, or T cells provided the cDNA or gDNA that made up the material.

The CDR3 length is 18 residues. Germline CDR1 is SNHLY and CDR2 is FYNNEI. Trimming cost V 2 bases and J 1 base, with 18 bases left between them. Source study methods: Using reference gene primer amplification, nucleated cell counts were estimated. Some clones are missing from TCRdb's copy, which holds only in-frame ones; the method was immunoSEQ multiplex PCR. For V, J and clone size, that table is used; D and trimming come from the DNA. The data show 150,000 to 160,000 clones, just under 85% seen once. This chain uses TRBV2 with TRBJ1-5; D unclear. The origin of this receptor is a woman aged 55-69 years with acute or convalescent COVID-19. The source material was peripheral blood. CDR3 nucleotide sequence: TGTGCCAGCAGTGAATCGCTGGCGGGGAGAGGGAGCAATCAGCCCCAGCATTTT. Its translation is CASSESLAGRGSNQPQHF. Combining the CDR3 with reference TRBV2 and TRBJ1-5 gives the whole variable domain EPEVTQTPSHQVTQMGQEVILRCVPISNHLYFYWYRQILGQKVEFLVSFYNNEISEKSEIFDDQFSVERPDGSNFTLKIRSTKLEDSAMYFCASSESLAGRGSNQPQHFGDGTRLSIL.